This T cell receptor beta chain stems from a study of blood T cells in healthy people across ages (dated by TCRdb to the mid-2010s). Regarding the complete study: In model experiments, template switching captured about one uniquely barcoded TCR beta cDNA molecule for every two T cells. Age-related changes in TCR beta repertoire diversity were measured in the study by deep sequencing normalized with unique cDNA molecular identifiers. The donors were divided into four age groups: young (average approximately 17 years), middle-aged (about 39), aged (about 61) and long-lived (nearly 85). To avoid experimental bias, donors of different ages were spread randomly across the sequencing lanes. For two donors (one aged 18 to 30 and one aged 80 or older), the study analyzed two additional independent replicas of 1 million unique cDNA reads from the same blood draw. The paper as a whole reports these results and caveats: The CMV infection status of donors was not known, potentially confounding age-related changes in expanded clonotypes. Conclusive comparison of naive and antigen-experienced compartments was prevented by the profiling of bulk unsorted PBMCs. Compared with the aged group, more naive CD4+ T cells, fewer expanded clones and increased TCR diversity were shown by the long-lived group, suggesting age selection. The percentage of naive T cells measured by flow cytometry correlated strongly with observed TCR beta diversity. Estimates of total diversity from one million sequenced T cells were regarded as lower bounds and underestimates. Observed TCR beta diversity per million T cells fell roughly linearly with age, and a significant reduction was already apparent by age about 38.

Measured from the cysteine to the phenylalanine, the CDR3 is 14 residues long. Left in the record is the CDR3 DNA by itself, 42 bases read in frame from the first base. The V and J ends are trimmed by 5 bases and 5 bases, leaving 18 bases between them. The germline V gene (reference sequence) gives CDR1 as DFQATT and CDR2 as SNEGSKA. The library was prepared using 5' RACE. The reads were generated on an Illumina HiSeq 2500. A second PCR of 7 to 11 cycles was performed with a sample-barcoded 5' primer and a J-beta primer mix. Each TCR beta cDNA molecule received a unique molecular identifier from a template-switch 5' adaptor carrying 12 random nucleotides. Each sample yielded at least 3 million CDR3-containing paired-end reads. First-strand cDNA was synthesized from all RNA with the Mint cDNA synthesis kit, primed by a TRBC-specific oligonucleotide. Following uracil-DNA glycosylase treatment, all cDNA underwent a first 18-cycle PCR with the universal primers M1SS and BC2_uni_R. In the authors' own workflow: Each sample was normalized by randomly selecting 1 million high-quality reads, each carrying a distinct molecular identifier. Instead of being binned into consensus sequences, reads that shared molecular identifiers were thrown out. MiTCR, set to a Q25 quality threshold and the strictest error-elimination algorithm, was used for CDR3 identification, clonotype clustering and error correction. A nonparametric unseen species model with Euler transformation was used to estimate a lower bound on total TCR beta diversity. TCRdb reprocessed the public reads (quality trimming at Q25 with fastp, clone calling with MiXCR) and kept in-frame beta chains. CDR3 protein sequences are deduplicated, and each keeps its most common genes and DNA. In this record, the V and J calls reflect TCRdb's handling and not the investigators' own analysis. The sample table shows around 1.5 million distinct CDR3 sequences, and around 39% are seen once. The biggest ten clones account for roughly 7.7% of the sample.

About this clonotype: Its cognate antigen has yet to be identified. No per-base quality is available; no much larger clone lies one base away.

Donors were 40 or so systemically healthy Caucasian individuals from Russia aged roughly 6 to 90 years. Each donor gave 8 to 10 milliliters of peripheral blood, drawn into EDTA-treated Vacutainer tubes. Ficoll-Paque density-gradient centrifugation was used to isolate PBMCs, with at least 6.5 million per sample. Trizol reagent was used to extract total RNA from PBMCs, with at least 5.5 micrograms per sample. Naive CD45RAhigh/CD27high T cell percentages were measured by flow cytometry on a PBMC aliquot from every donor. Recombination linked TRBV20-1 to TRBJ2-5; the D gene is perhaps TRBD1 or TRBD2, as each covers 5 bases. The sample comprised blood. The receptor's source is a woman between 18 and 29 years old in good health. For the CDR3, the sequence is CSAPPGGVWETQYF. The bases read TGCAGTGCTCCTCCTGGGGGTGTGTGGGAGACCCAGTACTTC.